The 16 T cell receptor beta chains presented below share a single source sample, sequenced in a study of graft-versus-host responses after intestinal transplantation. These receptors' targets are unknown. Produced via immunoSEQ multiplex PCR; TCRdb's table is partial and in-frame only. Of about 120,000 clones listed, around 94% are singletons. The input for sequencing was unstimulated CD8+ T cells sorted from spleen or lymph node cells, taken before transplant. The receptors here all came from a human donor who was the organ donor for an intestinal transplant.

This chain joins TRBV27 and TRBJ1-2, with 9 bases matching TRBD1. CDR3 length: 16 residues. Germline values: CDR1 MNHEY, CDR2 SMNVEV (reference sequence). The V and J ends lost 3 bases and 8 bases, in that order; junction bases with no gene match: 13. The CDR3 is CASSLTKGQGRLGYTF. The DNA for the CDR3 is TGTGCCAGCAGTTTGACTAAGGGACAGGGACGTTTGGGCTACACCTTC.

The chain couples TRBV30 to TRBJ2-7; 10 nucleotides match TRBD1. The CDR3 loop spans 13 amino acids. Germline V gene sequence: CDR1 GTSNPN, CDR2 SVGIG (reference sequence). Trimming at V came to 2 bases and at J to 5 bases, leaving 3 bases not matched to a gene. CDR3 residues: CAWSSGQGNEQYF. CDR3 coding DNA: TGTGCCTGGAGTTCGGGACAGGGGAACGAGCAGTACTTC.

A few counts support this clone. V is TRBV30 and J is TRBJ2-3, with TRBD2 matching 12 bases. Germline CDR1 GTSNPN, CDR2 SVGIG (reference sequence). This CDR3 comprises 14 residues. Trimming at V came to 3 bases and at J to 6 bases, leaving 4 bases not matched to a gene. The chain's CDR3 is CAWSSTSGRDTQYF. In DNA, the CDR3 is TGTGCCTGGAGCTCCACTAGCGGGAGGGATACGCAGTATTTT.

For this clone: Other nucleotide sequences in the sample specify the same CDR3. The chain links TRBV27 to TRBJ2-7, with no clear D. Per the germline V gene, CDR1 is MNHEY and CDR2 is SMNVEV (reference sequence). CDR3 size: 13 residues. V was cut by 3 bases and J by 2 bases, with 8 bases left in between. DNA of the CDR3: TGTGCCAGCAGTTTCGGGCGAGCCTACGAGCAGTACTTC. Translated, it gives CASSFGRAYEQYF.

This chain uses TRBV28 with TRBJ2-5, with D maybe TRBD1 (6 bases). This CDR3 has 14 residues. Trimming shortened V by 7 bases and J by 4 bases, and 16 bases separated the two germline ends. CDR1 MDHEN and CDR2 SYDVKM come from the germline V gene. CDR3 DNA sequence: TGTGCCAGCACCAAAAAGGGGGAACCAGAGACCCAGTACTTC. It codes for CASTKKGEPETQYF.

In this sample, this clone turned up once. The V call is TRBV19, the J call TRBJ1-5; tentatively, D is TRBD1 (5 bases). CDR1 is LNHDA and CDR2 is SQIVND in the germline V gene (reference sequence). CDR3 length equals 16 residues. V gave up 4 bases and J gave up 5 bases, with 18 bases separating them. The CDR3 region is CASSNHRRGLDQPQHF. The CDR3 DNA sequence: TGTGCCAGTAGTAACCACAGGCGGGGTCTGGATCAGCCCCAGCATTTT.

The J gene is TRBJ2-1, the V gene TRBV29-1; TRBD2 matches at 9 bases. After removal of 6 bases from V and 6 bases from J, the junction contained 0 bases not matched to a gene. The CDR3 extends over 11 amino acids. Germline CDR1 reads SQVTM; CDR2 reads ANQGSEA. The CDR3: CSVGLANEQFF. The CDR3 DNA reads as TGCAGCGTGGGACTAGCCAATGAGCAGTTCTTC.

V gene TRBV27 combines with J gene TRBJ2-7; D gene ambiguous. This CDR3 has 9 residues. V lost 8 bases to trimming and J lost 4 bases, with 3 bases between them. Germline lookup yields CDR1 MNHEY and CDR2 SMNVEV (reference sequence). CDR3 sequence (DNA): TGTGCCAGCGGATACGAGCAGTACTTC. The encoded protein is CASGYEQYF.

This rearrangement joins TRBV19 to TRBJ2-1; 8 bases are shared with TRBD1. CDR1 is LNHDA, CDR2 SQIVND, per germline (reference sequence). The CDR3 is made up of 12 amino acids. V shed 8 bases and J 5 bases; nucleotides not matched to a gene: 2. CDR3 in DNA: TGTGCCAGTCAGGGGGCCCACAATGAGCAGTTCTTC. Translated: CASQGAHNEQFF.

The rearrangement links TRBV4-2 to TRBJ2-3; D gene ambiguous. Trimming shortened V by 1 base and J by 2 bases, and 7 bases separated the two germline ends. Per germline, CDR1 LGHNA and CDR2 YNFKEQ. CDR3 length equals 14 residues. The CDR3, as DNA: TGTGCCAGCAGCCAAGGGTCGAACACAGATACGCAGTATTTT. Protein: CASSQGSNTDTQYF.

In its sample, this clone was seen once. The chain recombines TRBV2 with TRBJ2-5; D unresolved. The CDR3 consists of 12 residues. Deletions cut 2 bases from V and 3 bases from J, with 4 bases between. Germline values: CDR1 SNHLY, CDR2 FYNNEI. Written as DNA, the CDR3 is TGTGCCAGCAGTGAAAAGGAAGAGACCCAGTACTTC. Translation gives CASSEKEETQYF.

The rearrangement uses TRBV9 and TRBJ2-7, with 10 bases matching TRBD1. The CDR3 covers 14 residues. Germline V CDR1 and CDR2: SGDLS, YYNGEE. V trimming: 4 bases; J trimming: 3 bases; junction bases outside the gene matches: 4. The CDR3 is CASSSGDRGYEQYF. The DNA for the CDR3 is TGTGCCAGCAGCTCGGGGGACAGGGGCTACGAGCAGTACTTC.

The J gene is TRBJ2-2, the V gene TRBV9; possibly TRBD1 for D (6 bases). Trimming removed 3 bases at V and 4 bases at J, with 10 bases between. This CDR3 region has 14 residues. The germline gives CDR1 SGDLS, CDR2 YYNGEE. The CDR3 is CASSAVGGTGELFF. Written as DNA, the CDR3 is TGTGCCAGCAGCGCCGTAGGGGGCACCGGGGAGCTGTTTTTT.

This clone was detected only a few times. The CDR3 region is CASSQDWGNTEAFF. The CDR3 DNA is TGCGCCAGCAGCCAAGATTGGGGGAACACTGAAGCTTTCTTT. This rearrangement joins TRBV4-3 to TRBJ1-1; D is ambiguous. The CDR3 is made up of 14 amino acids. The V and J ends lost 0 bases and 1 base respectively, with 6 bases between them. Looked up from germline, CDR1 is LGHNA and CDR2 is YSLEER.

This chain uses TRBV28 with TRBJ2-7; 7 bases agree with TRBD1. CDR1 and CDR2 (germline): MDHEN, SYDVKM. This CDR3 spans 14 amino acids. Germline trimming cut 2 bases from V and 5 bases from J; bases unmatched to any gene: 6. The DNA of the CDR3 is TGTGCCAGCAGTTTAGTGGACAGGTCCCACGAGCAGTACTTC. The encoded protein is CASSLVDRSHEQYF.

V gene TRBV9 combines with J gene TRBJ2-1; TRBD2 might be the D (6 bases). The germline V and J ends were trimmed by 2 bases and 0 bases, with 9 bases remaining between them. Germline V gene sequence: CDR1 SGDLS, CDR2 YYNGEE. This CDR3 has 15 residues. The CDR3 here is CASSVGSNSYNEQFF. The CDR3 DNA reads TGTGCCAGCAGCGTCGGGAGCAACTCCTACAATGAGCAGTTCTTC. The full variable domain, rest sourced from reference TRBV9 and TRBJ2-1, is DSGVTQTPKHLITATGQRVTLRCSPRSGDLSVYWYQQSLDQGLQFLIQYYNGEERAKGNILERFSAQQFPDLHSELNLSSLELGDSALYFCASSVGSNSYNEQFFGPGTRLTVL.